Listed below are T cell receptor beta chains from one sample, sequenced in a study of blood T cell repertoires in COVID-19. Sequencing used immunoSEQ multiplex PCR; TCRdb keeps in-frame clones, though not all of them. The table lists roughly 110,000 clones, around four fifths of them singletons. The sequenced sample was peripheral blood. Every receptor here comes from a man in his sixties or seventies with acute or convalescent COVID-19. Both conserved end residues are part of each CDR3. D genes are given only for firm matches. The size field is filled for only some rows; it gives once, few, many or a size class.

v_call: TRBV10-2
d_call: NA
cdr3_length: 15
clone_size: NA
j_call: TRBJ2-3
cdr3_nt: TGCGCCAGCAGTGAGTCAGGGGAAAGGACAGATACGCAGTATTTT
cdr3_aa: CASSESGERTDTQYF

v_call: TRBV6-5
d_call: NA
cdr3_length: 14
clone_size: NA
j_call: TRBJ1-3
cdr3_nt: TGTGCCAGCAGGGGTAGCTCCTCTGGAAACACCATATATTTT
cdr3_aa: CASRGSSSGNTIYF

v_call: TRBV7-2
d_call: NA
cdr3_length: 16
clone_size: NA
j_call: TRBJ2-1
cdr3_nt: TGTGCCAGCAGCTTAGTAGCTTCGAGCTCCTACAATGAGCAGTTCTTC
cdr3_aa: CASSLVASSSYNEQFF

v_call: TRBV6-5
d_call: NA
cdr3_length: 14
clone_size: NA
j_call: TRBJ1-4
cdr3_nt: TGTGCCAGCCAAGAGTCTGGGGGGGGTGAAAAACTGTTTTTT
cdr3_aa: CASQESGGGEKLFF

v_call: TRBV19
d_call: NA
cdr3_length: 14
clone_size: NA
j_call: TRBJ1-5
cdr3_nt: TGTGCCAGTAGTACACAACTACAGGGTCAGCCCCAGCATTTT
cdr3_aa: CASSTQLQGQPQHF

v_call: TRBV7-9
d_call: NA
cdr3_length: 12
clone_size: NA
j_call: TRBJ2-1
cdr3_nt: TGTGCCAGCAGCAGGACAAACAATGAGCAGTTCTTC
cdr3_aa: CASSRTNNEQFF

v_call: TRBV9
d_call: NA
cdr3_length: 14
clone_size: NA
j_call: TRBJ2-3
cdr3_nt: TGTGCCAGCAGCGAAGGGGCTCGCACAGATACGCAGTATTTT
cdr3_aa: CASSEGARTDTQYF

v_call: TRBV6-6
d_call: TRBD1
cdr3_length: 15
clone_size: NA
j_call: TRBJ1-1
cdr3_nt: TGTGCCAGCAGTTACGACAGGGGGTCCAACACTGAAGCTTTCTTT
cdr3_aa: CASSYDRGSNTEAFF

v_call: TRBV27
d_call: NA
cdr3_length: 15
clone_size: few
j_call: TRBJ1-5
cdr3_nt: TGTGCCAGCAGTTTATTGTCGGGGAGCAATCAGCCCCAGCATTTT
cdr3_aa: CASSLLSGSNQPQHF

v_call: TRBV6-2/TRBV6-3
d_call: TRBD1
cdr3_length: 14
clone_size: once
j_call: TRBJ2-7
cdr3_nt: TGTGCCAGCAGTCGGACAGGGGGCCACTACGAGCAGTACTTC
cdr3_aa: CASSRTGGHYEQYF

v_call: TRBV4-2
d_call: TRBD2
cdr3_length: 15
clone_size: NA
j_call: TRBJ2-7
cdr3_nt: TGTGCCAGCAGCCAAGCTAGCGGCAGCTCCTACGAGCAGTACTTC
cdr3_aa: CASSQASGSSYEQYF

v_call: TRBV18
d_call: TRBD1
cdr3_length: 15
clone_size: NA
j_call: TRBJ2-5
cdr3_nt: TGTGCCAGCTCACCACCCGGGACAGGGGGCGAGACCCAGTACTTC
cdr3_aa: CASSPPGTGGETQYF

v_call: TRBV9
d_call: NA
cdr3_length: 13
clone_size: NA
j_call: TRBJ1-1
cdr3_nt: TGTGCCAGCAGCGTAGCGGTGGACACTGAAGCTTTCTTT
cdr3_aa: CASSVAVDTEAFF

v_call: TRBV3-1/TRBV3-2
d_call: TRBD2
cdr3_length: 19
clone_size: NA
j_call: TRBJ2-5
cdr3_nt: TGTGCCAGCAGCCGACCATACTGGACTAGCGGGGGGTGGCGTGAGACCCAGTACTTC
cdr3_aa: CASSRPYWTSGGWRETQYF

v_call: TRBV29-1
d_call: TRBD2
cdr3_length: 14
clone_size: NA
j_call: TRBJ2-3
cdr3_nt: TGCAGCGCTTTAGCGGGGGGGATAGAAGATACGCAGTATTTT
cdr3_aa: CSALAGGIEDTQYF

v_call: TRBV12-3/TRBV12-4
d_call: NA
cdr3_length: 12
clone_size: once
j_call: TRBJ2-5
cdr3_nt: TGTGCCAGCAGCGGGAATCAAGAGACCCAGTACTTC
cdr3_aa: CASSGNQETQYF

v_call: TRBV7-9
d_call: NA
cdr3_length: 17
clone_size: NA
j_call: TRBJ1-2
cdr3_nt: TGTGCCAGCAGCTCCCCTTCTTTCAGGGGCCGAGTCTATGGCTACACCTTC
cdr3_aa: CASSSPSFRGRVYGYTF

v_call: TRBV7-2
d_call: NA
cdr3_length: 15
clone_size: NA
j_call: TRBJ1-2
cdr3_nt: TGTGCCAGCAGCTCTAGCGGGGGGCTAGGGTATGGCTACACCTTC
cdr3_aa: CASSSSGGLGYGYTF

v_call: TRBV3-1/TRBV3-2
d_call: TRBD1
cdr3_length: 16
clone_size: once
j_call: TRBJ2-7
cdr3_nt: TGTGCCAGCAGCCAACCTATCGGGACAGGGTGTTGCGAGCAGTACTTC
cdr3_aa: CASSQPIGTGCCEQYF

v_call: TRBV18
d_call: NA
cdr3_length: 16
clone_size: NA
j_call: TRBJ2-4
cdr3_nt: TGTGCCAGCTCACCGTCACGGGGAGCGGTCAAAAACATTCAGTACTTC
cdr3_aa: CASSPSRGAVKNIQYF

v_call: TRBV7-2
d_call: NA
cdr3_length: 13
clone_size: NA
j_call: TRBJ2-1
cdr3_nt: TGTGCCAGCAGCTTAGCCCAGTACAATGAGCAGTTCTTC
cdr3_aa: CASSLAQYNEQFF

v_call: TRBV5-1
d_call: NA
cdr3_length: 14
clone_size: NA
j_call: TRBJ1-3
cdr3_nt: TGCGCCAGCAGCTTGGGCGGCTCTGGAAACACCATATATTTT
cdr3_aa: CASSLGGSGNTIYF

v_call: TRBV4-3
d_call: NA
cdr3_length: 16
clone_size: NA
j_call: TRBJ1-3
cdr3_nt: TGCGCCAGCAGCCAAGGATGGGGCAGCTCGGGAAACACCATATATTTT
cdr3_aa: CASSQGWGSSGNTIYF

v_call: TRBV19
d_call: NA
cdr3_length: 15
clone_size: NA
j_call: TRBJ2-2
cdr3_nt: TGTGCCAGTAGTCAGGGGCCCGCGGGCACCGGGGAGCTGTTTTTT
cdr3_aa: CASSQGPAGTGELFF

v_call: TRBV19
d_call: NA
cdr3_length: 15
clone_size: NA
j_call: TRBJ2-1
cdr3_nt: TGTGCCAGTAGTCAGGGTGGTGGGTTTTACAATGAGCAGTTCTTC
cdr3_aa: CASSQGGGFYNEQFF

v_call: TRBV6-6
d_call: TRBD1
cdr3_length: 15
clone_size: NA
j_call: TRBJ1-5
cdr3_nt: TGTGCCAGCAGCCTGTGGGACAGGGGAGACCAGCCCCAGCATTTT
cdr3_aa: CASSLWDRGDQPQHF

v_call: TRBV2
d_call: NA
cdr3_length: 14
clone_size: NA
j_call: TRBJ1-5
cdr3_nt: TGTGCCAGCAGCCCGAGTACTAGCAATCAGCCCCAGCATTTT
cdr3_aa: CASSPSTSNQPQHF

v_call: TRBV10-2
d_call: NA
cdr3_length: 13
clone_size: NA
j_call: TRBJ2-3
cdr3_nt: TGCGCCAGCAGAAGTACAGACACAGATACGCAGTATTTT
cdr3_aa: CASRSTDTDTQYF

v_call: TRBV14
d_call: NA
cdr3_length: 12
clone_size: NA
j_call: TRBJ2-3
cdr3_nt: TGTGCCAGCAGCTTGGGGGGTACTGCGCAGTATTTT
cdr3_aa: CASSLGGTAQYF

v_call: TRBV6-5
d_call: TRBD1
cdr3_length: 14
clone_size: NA
j_call: TRBJ1-5
cdr3_nt: TGTGCCAGCAGTTTACAGGGGGTCAATCAGCCCCAGCATTTT
cdr3_aa: CASSLQGVNQPQHF

v_call: TRBV15
d_call: TRBD1
cdr3_length: 14
clone_size: NA
j_call: TRBJ2-1
cdr3_nt: TGTGCCACCAGCAAGGGACAGCCAAGGGATGAGCAGTTCTTC
cdr3_aa: CATSKGQPRDEQFF

v_call: TRBV2
d_call: NA
cdr3_length: 14
clone_size: NA
j_call: TRBJ1-2
cdr3_nt: TGTGCCAGCAGTGAGGGACACCGGGAGGGTGGCTACACCTTC
cdr3_aa: CASSEGHREGGYTF

v_call: TRBV4-3
d_call: NA
cdr3_length: 15
clone_size: NA
j_call: TRBJ1-5
cdr3_nt: TGCGCCAGCAGCCAAGATAGGCAGGGCAATCAGCCCCAGCATTTT
cdr3_aa: CASSQDRQGNQPQHF

v_call: TRBV2
d_call: NA
cdr3_length: 14
clone_size: NA
j_call: TRBJ2-5
cdr3_nt: TGTGCCAGCAGGCTAGCGCTGGGGTGGGAGACCCAGTACTTC
cdr3_aa: CASRLALGWETQYF

v_call: TRBV19
d_call: NA
cdr3_length: 10
clone_size: NA
j_call: TRBJ1-2
cdr3_nt: TGTGCCAGCGGGGACTATGGCTACACCTTC
cdr3_aa: CASGDYGYTF

v_call: TRBV5-1
d_call: NA
cdr3_length: 12
clone_size: NA
j_call: TRBJ1-4
cdr3_nt: TGCGCCAGCAGCTTGGTTCCGGGAAAACTGTTTTTT
cdr3_aa: CASSLVPGKLFF

v_call: TRBV6-1
d_call: NA
cdr3_length: 12
clone_size: NA
j_call: TRBJ1-1
cdr3_nt: TGTGCCAGCAGTGAACTGGCTGCGCGGGCTTTCTTT
cdr3_aa: CASSELAARAFF

v_call: TRBV2
d_call: NA
cdr3_length: 14
clone_size: NA
j_call: TRBJ2-7
cdr3_nt: TGTGCCAGCAGTACCGGGACGCCGGGGGACGAGCAGTACTTC
cdr3_aa: CASSTGTPGDEQYF

v_call: TRBV12-3/TRBV12-4
d_call: NA
cdr3_length: 12
clone_size: NA
j_call: TRBJ1-2
cdr3_nt: TGTGCCAGCAGTTTTCCGGACTATGGCTACACCTTC
cdr3_aa: CASSFPDYGYTF

v_call: TRBV6-2/TRBV6-3
d_call: NA
cdr3_length: 18
clone_size: NA
j_call: TRBJ1-3
cdr3_nt: TGTGCCAGCAGTTACTCGCGGCCACAGGCGATCTCTGGAAACACCATATATTTT
cdr3_aa: CASSYSRPQAISGNTIYF

v_call: TRBV6-6
d_call: NA
cdr3_length: 12
clone_size: NA
j_call: TRBJ2-7
cdr3_nt: TGTGCCAGCAGCTCTCCTTCCTACGAGCAGTACTTC
cdr3_aa: CASSSPSYEQYF

v_call: TRBV29-1
d_call: NA
cdr3_length: 14
clone_size: NA
j_call: TRBJ2-2
cdr3_nt: TGCAGCGTTTCTTCGGGTACGAACACCGGGGAGCTGTTTTTT
cdr3_aa: CSVSSGTNTGELFF

v_call: TRBV7-9
d_call: NA
cdr3_length: 17
clone_size: few
j_call: TRBJ2-3
cdr3_nt: TGTGCCAGCAGCGCCTGGGGACTCCAGGAGGTTCAAGATACGCAGTATTTT
cdr3_aa: CASSAWGLQEVQDTQYF

v_call: TRBV3-1/TRBV3-2
d_call: TRBD1
cdr3_length: 14
clone_size: NA
j_call: TRBJ1-1
cdr3_nt: TGTGCCAGCAGCCCCAGGGACAGGGACACTGAAGCTTTCTTT
cdr3_aa: CASSPRDRDTEAFF

v_call: TRBV5-1
d_call: NA
cdr3_length: 13
clone_size: NA
j_call: TRBJ1-1
cdr3_nt: TGCGCCAGCAGCCCGGAGGGGTTTACTGAAGCTTTCTTT
cdr3_aa: CASSPEGFTEAFF

v_call: TRBV18
d_call: NA
cdr3_length: 15
clone_size: NA
j_call: TRBJ1-1
cdr3_nt: TGTGCCAGCTCACTGGGAGCTGACATGAACACTGAAGCTTTCTTT
cdr3_aa: CASSLGADMNTEAFF

v_call: TRBV5-1
d_call: TRBD1
cdr3_length: 15
clone_size: NA
j_call: TRBJ1-1
cdr3_nt: TGCGCCAGCAGCTTGGGGGACAGGGAATTCGCTGAAGCTTTCTTT
cdr3_aa: CASSLGDREFAEAFF

v_call: TRBV4-2
d_call: NA
cdr3_length: 17
clone_size: NA
j_call: TRBJ1-3
cdr3_nt: TGTGCCAGCAGCCACACCTTTATTGGGGCTGATGGAAACACCATATATTTT
cdr3_aa: CASSHTFIGADGNTIYF

v_call: TRBV6-5
d_call: NA
cdr3_length: 14
clone_size: NA
j_call: TRBJ2-7
cdr3_nt: TGTGCCAGCAGTCCCCCAGCGCAGGGAGGCGAGCAGTACTTC
cdr3_aa: CASSPPAQGGEQYF

v_call: TRBV5-1
d_call: TRBD1
cdr3_length: 14
clone_size: NA
j_call: TRBJ2-5
cdr3_nt: TGCGCCAGCAGCGAGGGACAGGACCCGGGGACCCAGTACTTC
cdr3_aa: CASSEGQDPGTQYF

v_call: TRBV6-6
d_call: NA
cdr3_length: 14
clone_size: NA
j_call: TRBJ1-6
cdr3_nt: TGTGCCAGCAGTTCCAGGGGAGGGAACTCACCCCTCCACTTT
cdr3_aa: CASSSRGGNSPLHF

v_call: TRBV4-3
d_call: NA
cdr3_length: 15
clone_size: NA
j_call: TRBJ2-7
cdr3_nt: TGCGCCAGCAGCCATGCACTAGGACAGAACTACGAGCAGTACTTC
cdr3_aa: CASSHALGQNYEQYF